This paragraph reports one TCR beta chain. Its matching antigen is unknown. V was shortened by 6 bases and J by 7 bases, with 15 bases between the two germline ends. Germline CDR1 is MDHEN and CDR2 is SYDVKM. The CDR3 has 14 residues. The sample is drawn from a study of T cell responses to AZD1222 COVID-19 vaccine. Study-level points and caveats: Donors, mostly white British, included more females; clonal diversity was possibly underestimated. Sampling captured repertoires only after the peak T cell response. Unmutated variant regions are reportedly the target of nearly half of TCRs that are spike-specific. The span of vaccine-associated CD4 TCRs extended across spike, with dominance at 160-218 and 743-854.

TCRdb's table, derived via immunoSEQ multiplex PCR, lists solely in-frame clones and lacks some. The sample shows about 170,000 clones, about 88% of them seen only once. The material sequenced was peripheral blood, taken on day 0 of AZD1222 vaccination. J is TRBJ1-4 and V is TRBV28; D perhaps matches TRBD1 (6 bases). This clonotype was sampled from an adult in good health. CDR3 residues: CASSPPDRREKLFF. The CDR3 DNA reads as TGTGCCAGCAGCCCACCTGACAGGCGTGAAAAACTGTTTTTT.